The rows below give T cell receptor beta chains drawn from one sample of a study of identical twins. TCRdb reanalysed the 5' RACE reads using MiXCR and keeps one entry per CDR3 protein. The table records approximately 700,000 distinct CDR3 sequences, around a sixth of them present only once. These same records also appear under a second study, on T cells expressing NK-cell markers.

The sequenced material came from PBMCs. Every receptor here comes from a woman between 18 and 29 years old in good health. The CDR3 runs from the conserved cysteine through the conserved F or W. A D gene is named only where the DNA matches it firmly. Some rows have no size entry. The others give once, few or many, or a class for an expanded clone.

>NA|TRBJ2-2|TRBV12-3/TRBV12-4|few
CASSFVTVGELFF
TGTGCCAGCAGTTTCGTTACGGTCGGGGAGCTGTTTTTT
>NA|TRBJ1-6|TRBV6-1|few
CASSLLGESSYNSPLHF
TGTGCCAGCAGCCTGTTGGGGGAGAGCTCCTATAATTCACCCCTCCACTTT
>NA|TRBJ2-3|TRBV6-1|few
CASSKGTNTDTQYF
TGTGCCAGCAGTAAAGGGACCAACACAGATACGCAGTATTTT
>NA|TRBJ2-7|TRBV18|few
CASQPPVSHEQYF
TGTGCCAGCCAACCCCCAGTTAGCCACGAGCAGTACTTC
>NA|TRBJ1-5|TRBV12-3/TRBV12-4|few
CASRQGPQPQHF
TGTGCCAGCAGACAGGGTCCCCAGCCCCAGCATTTT
>TRBD2|TRBJ2-3|TRBV11-2|few
CASSPLAGVEDTQYF
TGTGCCAGCAGCCCTCTAGCGGGAGTCGAAGATACGCAGTATTTT
>TRBD2|TRBJ2-1|TRBV7-2|few
CASSRTSGSLIYNEQFF
TGTGCCAGCAGCCGCACTAGCGGGAGTCTGATCTACAATGAGCAGTTCTTC
>TRBD1|TRBJ1-2|TRBV6-2/TRBV6-3|few
CASSPDRGNGYTF
TGTGCCAGCAGCCCCGACAGGGGAAATGGCTACACCTTC
>NA|TRBJ2-5|TRBV12-3/TRBV12-4|NA
CASLTSGSQTQYF
TGTGCCAGTCTTACCTCAGGGAGCCAGACCCAGTACTTC
>NA|TRBJ1-3|TRBV12-3/TRBV12-4|NA
CASSLVGGTIYF
TGTGCCAGCAGTTTAGTTGGGGGCACCATATATTTT
>TRBD2|TRBJ2-3|TRBV20-1|NA
CSARNPSSRGVTDTQYF
TGCAGTGCTAGAAATCCTTCCTCGCGGGGGGTCACAGATACGCAGTATTTT
>NA|TRBJ2-3|TRBV6-1|few
CASSRIRSRGTDTQYF
TGTGCCAGCAGTCGAATCAGGTCTAGGGGAACAGATACGCAGTATTTT
>TRBD1|TRBJ1-2|TRBV20-1|many
CSARDLTGKREPTYYGYTF
TGCAGTGCTAGAGATCTGACAGGGAAGAGAGAGCCGACGTACTATGGCTACACCTTC
>NA|TRBJ1-2|TRBV12-3/TRBV12-4|many
CASSQRTDFYGYTF
TGTGCCAGCAGTCAAAGGACGGATTTCTATGGCTACACCTTC
>NA|TRBJ1-1|TRBV20-1|NA
CSARVGGVGNTEAFF
TGCAGTGCTAGAGTAGGAGGGGTGGGGAACACTGAAGCTTTCTTT
>NA|TRBJ1-2|TRBV27|few
CASSFLGTPPYGYTF
TGTGCCAGCAGTTTCCTCGGGACACCACCCTATGGCTACACCTTC
>NA|TRBJ2-5|TRBV6-2/TRBV6-3|NA
CASRSWGESLETQYF
TGTGCCAGCCGGAGCTGGGGAGAATCCCTAGAGACCCAGTACTTC
>NA|TRBJ1-1|TRBV29-1|few
CSVEDGGRGAFF
TGCAGCGTCGAAGACGGAGGAAGGGGAGCTTTCTTT
>NA|TRBJ1-6|TRBV11-2|NA
CASSPGLRSPLHF
TGTGCCAGCTCACCGGGACTACGTTCACCCCTCCACTTT
>NA|TRBJ2-1|TRBV7-6|once
CASSLGGLLSNEQFF
TGTGCCAGCAGCTTAGGAGGACTGCTGTCCAATGAGCAGTTCTTC
>TRBD1|TRBJ2-4|TRBV20-1|NA
CSARVGGTGGRNIQYF
TGCAGTGCTAGAGTTGGGGGGACAGGGGGAAGAAACATTCAGTACTTC
>TRBD2|TRBJ2-2|TRBV12-3/TRBV12-4|NA
CASSLTSRGTGELFF
TGTGCCAGCAGCCTGACTAGCCGGGGCACCGGGGAGCTGTTTTTT
>NA|TRBJ2-1|TRBV20-1|few
CSATTTGNEQFF
TGCAGTGCTACAACAACAGGTAACGAGCAGTTCTTC
>NA|TRBJ1-5|TRBV20-1|many
CSARGDGTVSNQPQHF
TGCAGTGCTAGGGGGGACGGCACAGTGAGCAATCAGCCCCAGCATTTT
>NA|TRBJ2-7|TRBV5-4|once
CASSPDPGRPEQYF
TGTGCCAGCAGCCCGGATCCTGGCCGGCCCGAGCAGTACTTC
>NA|TRBJ1-2|TRBV6-5|few
CASSYMGYGYTF
TGTGCCAGCAGTTACATGGGATATGGCTACACCTTC
>NA|TRBJ2-7|TRBV5-1|few
CASSSQLSSYEQYF
TGCGCCAGCAGCTCTCAACTAAGCTCCTACGAGCAGTACTTC
>NA|TRBJ1-3|TRBV5-1|NA
CASSLERGNTIYF
TGCGCCAGCAGCTTGGAACGGGGAAACACCATATATTTT
>NA|TRBJ2-1|TRBV27|few
CASSLLGTHEQFF
TGTGCCAGCAGTTTATTGGGTACCCATGAGCAGTTCTTC
>TRBD2|TRBJ2-3|TRBV20-1|NA
CSARDPAGAPGTQYF
TGCAGTGCTAGAGATCCAGCGGGGGCCCCAGGGACGCAGTATTTT
>NA|TRBJ2-5|TRBV4-3|NA
CASSQADRQETQYF
TGCGCCAGCAGCCAAGCTGACAGGCAAGAGACCCAGTACTTC
>TRBD1|TRBJ1-5|TRBV20-1|NA
CSATRDSYSNQPQHF
TGCAGTGCTACCCGGGACAGCTATAGCAATCAGCCCCAGCATTTT
>TRBD1|TRBJ1-2|TRBV29-1|few
CSVETLGQPSYGYTF
TGCAGCGTTGAAACCTTGGGACAGCCGTCCTATGGCTACACCTTC
>NA|TRBJ2-7|TRBV18|few
CASSPESIPYEQYF
TGTGCCAGCTCACCAGAGAGTATACCCTACGAGCAGTACTTC
>NA|TRBJ2-1|TRBV15|NA
CAPLQSSYNEQFF
TGTGCCCCTCTACAAAGCTCCTACAATGAGCAGTTCTTC
>NA|TRBJ1-3|TRBV12-3/TRBV12-4|NA
CASTVGGNTIYF
TGTGCCAGCACCGTGGGGGGAAACACCATATATTTT
>NA|TRBJ2-7|TRBV7-2|few
CASSLRRERGEQYF
TGTGCCAGCAGCTTGCGAAGGGAAAGGGGCGAGCAGTACTTC
>TRBD2|TRBJ2-2|TRBV6-2/TRBV6-3|few
CASSTQRGGLTGELFF
TGTGCCAGCAGTACGCAGCGGGGGGGCCTTACCGGGGAGCTGTTTTTT
>NA|TRBJ1-3|TRBV12-3/TRBV12-4|NA
CASTLNGNTIYF
TGTGCCAGCACCCTGAATGGAAACACCATATATTTT
>NA|TRBJ2-3|TRBV7-2|few
CASSLHPSTDTQYF
TGTGCCAGCAGCTTACACCCCAGCACAGATACGCAGTATTTT
>TRBD2|TRBJ2-5|TRBV11-2|NA
CASSLLAGSETQYF
TGTGCCAGCAGCTTACTAGCGGGTTCAGAGACCCAGTACTTC
>NA|TRBJ2-1|TRBV20-1|NA
CRTGYNEQFF
TGCAGGACGGGGTACAATGAGCAGTTCTTC
>NA|TRBJ2-1|TRBV30|few
CAWSPERELRNEQFF
TGTGCCTGGAGTCCCGAACGGGAATTAAGGAATGAGCAGTTCTTC
>NA|TRBJ2-1|TRBV5-6|NA
CASNPGQLYNEQFF
TGTGCCAGCAACCCCGGACAGTTATACAATGAGCAGTTCTTC
>NA|TRBJ1-5|TRBV5-1|NA
CASSEDHNQPQHF
TGCGCCAGCAGCGAGGACCACAATCAGCCCCAGCATTTT
>NA|TRBJ2-1|TRBV20-1|few
CSAIVGGAYNEQFF
TGCAGTGCCATAGTGGGGGGGGCGTACAATGAGCAGTTCTTC
>TRBD1|TRBJ2-1|TRBV9|few
CASSGESPGQPNEQFF
TGTGCCAGCAGCGGGGAGTCCCCGGGACAGCCAAATGAGCAGTTCTTC
>TRBD1|TRBJ2-3|TRBV7-3|NA
CASSQGQGVPDTQYF
TGTGCCAGCAGCCAGGGACAGGGGGTCCCAGATACGCAGTATTTT
>NA|TRBJ2-6|TRBV9|NA
CASMGLFSGANVLTF
TGTGCCAGCATGGGTCTGTTCTCTGGGGCCAACGTCCTGACTTTC
>NA|TRBJ2-2|TRBV7-9|few
CASSRWTHNTGELFF
TGTGCCAGCAGCCGGTGGACTCACAACACCGGGGAGCTGTTTTTT
>NA|TRBJ2-1|TRBV29-1|NA
CSAQGGESFYNEQFF
TGCAGCGCCCAAGGTGGGGAAAGTTTCTACAATGAGCAGTTCTTC
>TRBD1|TRBJ2-7|TRBV5-1|many
CASSLGGQGALEQYF
TGCGCCAGCAGCTTAGGAGGCCAGGGGGCCCTCGAGCAGTACTTC